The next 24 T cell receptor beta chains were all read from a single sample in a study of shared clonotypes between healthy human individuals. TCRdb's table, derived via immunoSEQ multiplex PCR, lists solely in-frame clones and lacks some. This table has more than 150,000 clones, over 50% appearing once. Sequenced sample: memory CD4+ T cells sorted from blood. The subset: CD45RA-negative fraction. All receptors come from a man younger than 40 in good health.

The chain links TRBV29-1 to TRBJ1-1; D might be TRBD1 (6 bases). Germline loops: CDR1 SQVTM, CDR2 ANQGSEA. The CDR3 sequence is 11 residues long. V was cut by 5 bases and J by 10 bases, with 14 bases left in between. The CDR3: CSVSRGAGAFF. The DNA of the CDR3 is TGCAGCGTTAGCCGGGGGGCTGGAGCTTTCTTT.

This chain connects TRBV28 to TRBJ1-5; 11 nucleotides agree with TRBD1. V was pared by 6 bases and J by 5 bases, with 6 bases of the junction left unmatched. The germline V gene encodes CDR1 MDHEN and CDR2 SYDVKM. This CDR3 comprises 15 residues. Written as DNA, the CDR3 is TGTGCCAGCAGCTCGACGGACAGGGGGCATCAGCCCCAGCATTTT. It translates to CASSSTDRGHQPQHF.

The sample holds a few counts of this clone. CDR3 in DNA: TGCAGCGCGGGAAAACGGGGGGCCGGCACCGGGGAGCTGTTTTTT. This codes for CSAGKRGAGTGELFF. This sequence joins TRBV29-1 and TRBJ2-2, with D tentatively TRBD2 (7 bases). V lost 7 bases and J 4 bases, leaving 19 bases between the germline ends. Per germline, CDR1 SQVTM and CDR2 ANQGSEA. The CDR3 length is 15 residues.

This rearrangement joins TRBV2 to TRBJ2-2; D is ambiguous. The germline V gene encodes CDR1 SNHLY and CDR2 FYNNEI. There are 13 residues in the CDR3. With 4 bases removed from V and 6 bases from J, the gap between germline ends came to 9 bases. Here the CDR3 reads CASSGMLAGELFF. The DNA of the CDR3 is TGTGCCAGCAGTGGGATGCTTGCCGGGGAGCTGTTTTTT.

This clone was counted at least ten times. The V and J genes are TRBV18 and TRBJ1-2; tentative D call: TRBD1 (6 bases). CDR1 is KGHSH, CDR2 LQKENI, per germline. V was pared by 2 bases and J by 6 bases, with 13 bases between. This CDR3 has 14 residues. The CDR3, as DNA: TGTGCCAGCTCACCAAATCAGCAGGGGAATGGCTACACCTTC. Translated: CASSPNQQGNGYTF. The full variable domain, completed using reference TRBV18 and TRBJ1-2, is NAGVMQNPRHLVRRRGQEARLRCSPMKGHSHVYWYRQLPEEGLKFMVYLQKENIIDESGMPKERFSAEFPKEGPSILRIQQVVRGDSAAYFCASSPNQQGNGYTFGSGTRLTVV.

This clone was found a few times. The CDR3 here is CASSQDPGEADNEQFF. The CDR3 nucleotides are TGCGCCAGCAGCCAAGATCCGGGAGAGGCCGACAATGAGCAGTTCTTC. The chain is built from TRBV4-3 and TRBJ2-1; weak D call: TRBD2 (6 bases). Per the germline V gene, CDR1 is LGHNA and CDR2 is YSLEER. V was clipped by 0 bases and J by 5 bases, with 14 bases between them. This CDR3 region has 16 residues.

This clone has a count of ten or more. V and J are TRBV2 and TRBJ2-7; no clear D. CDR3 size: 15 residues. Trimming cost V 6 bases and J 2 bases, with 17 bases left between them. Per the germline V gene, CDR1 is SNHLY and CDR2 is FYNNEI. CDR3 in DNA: TGTGCCAGCAGGGACCTAGTCTTATCCCCCTACGAGCAGTACTTC. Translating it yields CASRDLVLSPYEQYF. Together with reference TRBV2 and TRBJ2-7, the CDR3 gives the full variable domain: EPEVTQTPSHQVTQMGQEVILRCVPISNHLYFYWYRQILGQKVEFLVSFYNNEISEKSEIFDDQFSVERPDGSNFTLKIRSTKLEDSAMYFCASRDLVLSPYEQYFGPGTRLTVT.

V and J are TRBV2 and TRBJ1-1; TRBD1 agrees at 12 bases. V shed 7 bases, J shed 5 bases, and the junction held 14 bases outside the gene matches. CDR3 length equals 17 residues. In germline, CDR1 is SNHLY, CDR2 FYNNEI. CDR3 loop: CASTPEPGQGARTEAFF. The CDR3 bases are TGTGCCAGCACCCCCGAGCCGGGACAGGGGGCCAGGACTGAAGCTTTCTTT.

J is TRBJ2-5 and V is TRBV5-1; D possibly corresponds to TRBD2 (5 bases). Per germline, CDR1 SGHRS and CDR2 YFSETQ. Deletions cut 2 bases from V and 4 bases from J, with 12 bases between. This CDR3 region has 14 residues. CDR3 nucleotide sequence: TGCGCCAGCAGCTTCAACCCCGGGGTAGAGACCCAGTACTTC. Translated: CASSFNPGVETQYF.

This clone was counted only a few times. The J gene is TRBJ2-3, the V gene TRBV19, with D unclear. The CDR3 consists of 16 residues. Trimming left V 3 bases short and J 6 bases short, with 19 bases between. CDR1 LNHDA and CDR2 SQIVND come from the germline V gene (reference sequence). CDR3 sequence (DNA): TGTGCCAGTAGTATTGGCCGTACCGCCCGTTGGGATACGCAGTATTTT. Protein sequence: CASSIGRTARWDTQYF.

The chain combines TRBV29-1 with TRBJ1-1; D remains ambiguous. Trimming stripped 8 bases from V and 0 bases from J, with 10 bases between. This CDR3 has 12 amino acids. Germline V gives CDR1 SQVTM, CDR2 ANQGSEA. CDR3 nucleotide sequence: TGCAGCTCAACCCGATTGAACACTGAAGCTTTCTTT. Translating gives CSSTRLNTEAFF.

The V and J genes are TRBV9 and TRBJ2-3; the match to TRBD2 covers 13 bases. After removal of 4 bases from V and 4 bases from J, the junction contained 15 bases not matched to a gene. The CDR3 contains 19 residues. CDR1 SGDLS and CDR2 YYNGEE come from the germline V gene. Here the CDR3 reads CASSKSEGLAGKRADTQYF. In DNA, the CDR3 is TGTGCCAGCAGCAAGAGCGAGGGACTAGCGGGAAAGAGGGCAGATACGCAGTATTTT.

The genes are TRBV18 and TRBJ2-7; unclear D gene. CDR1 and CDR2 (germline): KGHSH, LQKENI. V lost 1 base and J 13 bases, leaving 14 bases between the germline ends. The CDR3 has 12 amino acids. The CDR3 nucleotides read TGTGCCAGCTCACCACTGGTGGACGACCTCTACTTC. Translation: CASSPLVDDLYF.

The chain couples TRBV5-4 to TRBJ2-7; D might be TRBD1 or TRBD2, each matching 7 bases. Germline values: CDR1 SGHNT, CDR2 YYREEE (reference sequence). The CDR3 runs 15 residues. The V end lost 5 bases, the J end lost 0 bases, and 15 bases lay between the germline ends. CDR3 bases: TGTGCCAGCAGTCCGCAGGGGGGGACCTCCTACGAGCAGTACTTC. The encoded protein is CASSPQGGTSYEQYF.

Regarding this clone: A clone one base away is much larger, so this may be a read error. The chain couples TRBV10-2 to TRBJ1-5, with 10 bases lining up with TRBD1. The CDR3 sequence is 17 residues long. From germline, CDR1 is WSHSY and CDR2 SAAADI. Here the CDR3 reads CARRGGTGTGGNQPQHF. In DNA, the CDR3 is TGCGCCCGCAGGGGGGGGACCGGGACAGGGGGCAATCAGCCCCAGCATTTT.

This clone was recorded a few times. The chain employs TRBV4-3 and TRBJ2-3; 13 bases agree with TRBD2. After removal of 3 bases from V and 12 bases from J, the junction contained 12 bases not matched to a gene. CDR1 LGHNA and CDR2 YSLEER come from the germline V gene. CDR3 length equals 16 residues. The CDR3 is CASSQTGTSGNRVQYF. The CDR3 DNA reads TGCGCCAGCAGCCAGACCGGGACTAGCGGGAATCGGGTACAGTATTTT.

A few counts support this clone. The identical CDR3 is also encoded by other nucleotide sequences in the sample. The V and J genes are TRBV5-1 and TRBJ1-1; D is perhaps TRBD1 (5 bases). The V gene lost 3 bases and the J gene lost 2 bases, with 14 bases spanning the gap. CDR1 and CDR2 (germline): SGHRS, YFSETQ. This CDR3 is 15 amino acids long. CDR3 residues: CASSSRGQQNTEAFF. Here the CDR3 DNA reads TGCGCCAGCAGCTCACGCGGACAACAAAACACTGAAGCTTTCTTT. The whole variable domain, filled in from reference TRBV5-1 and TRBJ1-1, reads KAGVTQTPRYLIKTRGQQVTLSCSPISGHRSVSWYQQTPGQGLQFLFEYFSETQRNKGNFPGRFSGRQFSNSRSEMNVSTLELGDSALYLCASSSRGQQNTEAFFGQGTRLTVV.

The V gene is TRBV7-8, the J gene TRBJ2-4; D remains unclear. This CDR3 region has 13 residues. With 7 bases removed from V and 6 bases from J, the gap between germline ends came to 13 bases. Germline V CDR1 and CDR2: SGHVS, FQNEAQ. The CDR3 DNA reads TGTGCCAGCACCCCATATGGGCCAAACATTCAGTACTTC. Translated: CASTPYGPNIQYF.

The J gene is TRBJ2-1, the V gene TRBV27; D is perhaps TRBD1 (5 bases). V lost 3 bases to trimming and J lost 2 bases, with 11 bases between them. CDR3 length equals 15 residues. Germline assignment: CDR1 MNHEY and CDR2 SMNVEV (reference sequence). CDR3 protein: CASSLLQGPYNEQFF. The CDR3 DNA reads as TGTGCCAGCAGTTTGCTCCAGGGCCCCTACAATGAGCAGTTCTTC.

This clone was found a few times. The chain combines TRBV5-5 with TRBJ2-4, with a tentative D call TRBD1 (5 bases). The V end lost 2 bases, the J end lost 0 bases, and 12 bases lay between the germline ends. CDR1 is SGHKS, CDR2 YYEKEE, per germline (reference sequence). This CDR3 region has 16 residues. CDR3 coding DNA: TGTGCCAGCAGCTTAGGGCAGGGAATAGCCAAAAACATTCAGTACTTC. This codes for CASSLGQGIAKNIQYF.

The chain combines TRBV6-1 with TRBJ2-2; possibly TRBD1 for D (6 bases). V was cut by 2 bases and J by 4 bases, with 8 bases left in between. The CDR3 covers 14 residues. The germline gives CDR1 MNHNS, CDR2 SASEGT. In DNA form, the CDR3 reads TGTGCCAGCAGTGAATTGACAGGCACCGGGGAGCTGTTTTTT. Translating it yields CASSELTGTGELFF.

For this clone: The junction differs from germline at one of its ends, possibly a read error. CDR3 nucleotide sequence: TGCGCCAGCAGGAGGAGCGGGGGCTCCTACAATGAGCAGCTCTTC. Translated: CASRRSGGSYNEQLF. This chain joins TRBV5-1 and TRBJ2-1; TRBD2 aligns across 8 bases. This CDR3 spans 15 amino acids. Per the germline V gene, CDR1 is SGHRS and CDR2 is YFSETQ.

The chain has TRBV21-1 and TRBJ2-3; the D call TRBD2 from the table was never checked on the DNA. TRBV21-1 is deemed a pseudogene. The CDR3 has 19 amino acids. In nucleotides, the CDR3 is TGTGCCAGCCGACGGGGCGGGAGGGCGATCACAAATGGCACAGATACGCAGTATTTT. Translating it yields CASRRGGRAITNGTDTQYF.

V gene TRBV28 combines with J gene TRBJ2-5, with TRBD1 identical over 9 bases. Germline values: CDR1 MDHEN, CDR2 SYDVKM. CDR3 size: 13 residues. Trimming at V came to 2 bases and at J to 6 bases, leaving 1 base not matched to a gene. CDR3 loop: CASSLGQGKTQYF. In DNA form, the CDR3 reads TGTGCCAGCAGTTTAGGACAGGGGAAGACCCAGTACTTC.